This T cell receptor beta chain was sequenced during a study of shared clonotypes between healthy human individuals (dated by TCRdb to the early 2020s). With regard to the full study: A few men and two women, aged 18 to 49 years, made up the cohort. For each donor, CD4 naive and CD4 memory were each run on three plates, CD8 naive on two plates, and CD8 memory on one plate. To increase sequencing depth and limit assay-specific biases, different laboratories used diverse techniques to prepare libraries and sequence TCR repertoires. Per donor, leukapheresis produced somewhere between about 0.9 and 9.5 billion PBMCs. To estimate repertoire size and how much clonotypes are shared between individuals, the study performed deep sequencing of blood TCR repertoires from a few healthy adults.

Using the deep immunoSEQ assay, multiplex PCR amplified TCR CDR3 regions from genomic DNA. For each cell subset, the extracted genomic DNA was distributed evenly across all wells of several immunoSEQ 96-well plates, and each plate served as one replicate. For sorted subsets, each replicate PCR was loaded with about 0.2 ug genomic DNA, equivalent to 30,000 or so T cell genomes. The purified libraries were quantified using a Qubit 3.0 fluorometer, sized with a Bioanalyzer 2100, and then quantified again using the KAPA Library Quantification kit. A separate single-read 150-cycle Illumina NextSeq 550 flow cell was used to sequence each immunoSEQ 96-well plate. Per the authors' processing: Because only junctional sequences without quality scores were contained in the immunoSEQ output, filtering matching that applied to full-length reads could not be performed. To assign V/J genes and CDR3, sequences were annotated using PyIR, a Python wrapper for IgBLAST v1.9, with IMGT germline references. Reads were removed for weak V/J assignments (E-value above 1e-6), missing CDR3, stop codons, out-of-frame junctions, or ambiguous translated residues. V3J clonotypes were defined as sequences sharing the same inferred V gene, J gene, and CDR3 amino acid sequence. The percentage overlap between two repertoires was calculated by dividing the number of shared unique clonotypes by the size of the smaller repertoire. Three approaches were used to assess repertoire richness: RTK rarefaction, the Chao1 estimator, and Recon v2.1 estimates of unobserved clonotypes. Generation probabilities for all TCRbeta clonotypes obtained by the gDNA method from a handful of donors were computed using OLGA. TCRdb stores this immuneACCESS table with in-frame sequences only. Part of the clones is absent; in the studies checked, under half of the shortfall reflects unresolved V genes, and no reason is known for the rest. V, J and clone size are taken as reported in that table, and D and trimming were inferred from the DNA itself. The sample includes over 2 million clones, with 95% observed a single time. Around 0.13% of the sample lies in the top ten.

Note on this clone: Its antigen remains unidentified. Per-base qualities were not stored, and no clone one base away is much larger.

Healthy HIV-negative adults with no recently reported acute infections or vaccinations were included as donors. Every donor was a Caucasian adult residing in Nashville, Tennessee, USA. Magnetic negative selection was used to enrich CD4+ T cells, after which naive cells were positively selected on CD45RA and the negative fraction became the memory subset. Blood was obtained by leukapheresis, after which PBMCs were separated by Ficoll-Histopaque density gradient centrifugation and cryopreserved in liquid nitrogen vapor phase. Analytical flow cytometry was used to check the purity and quantity of each magnetically sorted T cell population. Each sorted fraction had its genomic DNA isolated and then quantified by UV absorbance on a Nanodrop 2000c. The CDR3 spans 15 residues, from the cysteine through the phenylalanine. The entry retains the CDR3 DNA only, 45 bases that are in frame from base 1. Relative to germline, V is missing 6 bases and J is missing 3 bases, with 6 bases of the junction outside any gene match. The germline V gene provides CDR1 MNHNS and CDR2 SASEGT.

Points the paper makes about the study in general: Rarefaction of sorted-subset datasets indicated incomplete sequencing despite the large sequencing depth. The small number of donors limited the genetic and exposure-history diversity represented. Pairwise subsampling led to the expectation that sequencing depth would affect the degree of clonotype sharing among donors. Sampling was limited to blood, and TCR repertoires in tissue likely differ from TCR repertoires in blood. Across four donors, 4.5% to 6.5% of naive CD4, approximately 3.5% of naive CD8, roughly 2.2% of memory CD4, and over 0.35% of memory CD8 clonotypes were shared. Naive subsets generally had larger estimated clonotype richness than memory subsets. Clonotypes shared by all four sorted-subset donors showed higher generation probabilities than non-shared clonotypes.

Specimen: naive CD4+ T cells sorted from blood. The sample's cell subset or site label, decoded: CD45RA+ positively selected. The clonotype was recovered from a man between 18 and 35 years old in good health. The chain employs TRBV6-1 and TRBJ1-1; TRBD1 matches 11 bases in the middle. The CDR3 here reads CASRWTGGGYTEAFF. The bases read TGTGCCAGCAGGTGGACAGGGGGCGGGTACACTGAAGCTTTCTTT.